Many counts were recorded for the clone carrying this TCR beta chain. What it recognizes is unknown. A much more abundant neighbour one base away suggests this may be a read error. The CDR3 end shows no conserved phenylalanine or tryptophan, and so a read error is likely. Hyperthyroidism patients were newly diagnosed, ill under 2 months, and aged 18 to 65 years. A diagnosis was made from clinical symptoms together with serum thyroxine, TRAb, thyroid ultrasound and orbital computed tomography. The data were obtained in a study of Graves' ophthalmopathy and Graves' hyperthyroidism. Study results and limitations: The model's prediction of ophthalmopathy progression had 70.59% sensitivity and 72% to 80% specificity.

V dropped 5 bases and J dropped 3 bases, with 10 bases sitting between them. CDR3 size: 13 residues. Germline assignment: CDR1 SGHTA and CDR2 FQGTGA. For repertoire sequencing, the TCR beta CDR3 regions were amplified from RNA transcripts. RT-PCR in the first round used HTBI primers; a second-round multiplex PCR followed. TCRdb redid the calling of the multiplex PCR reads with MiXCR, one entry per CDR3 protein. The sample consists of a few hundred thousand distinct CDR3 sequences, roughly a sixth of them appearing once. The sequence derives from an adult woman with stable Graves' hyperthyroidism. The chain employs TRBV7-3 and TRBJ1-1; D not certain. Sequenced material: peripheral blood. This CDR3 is CASSLDTYTEAFL. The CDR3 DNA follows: TGTGCCAGCAGCCTCGACACCTACACTGAAGCTTTCCTT.